This T cell receptor (beta chain) was recorded in a study of glioma-infiltrating T cells after dendritic cell vaccination. Fresh-frozen tumor tissue and more than two years of survival data were available for all. None of the glioblastoma patients had an isocitrate dehydrogenase mutation. Amplification used 60 V beta primers and 13 J beta primers. The protocol was immunoSEQ multiplex PCR, while the TCRdb copy is restricted to in-frame clones and leaves out a portion. This sample has about 92,000 clones; 70% to 90% occur once, and the top ten carry less than 20%. This clone has only one observation. Germline loops: CDR1 MNHEY, CDR2 SVGAGI. The CDR3 contains 16 residues. V lost 2 bases to trimming and J lost 0 bases, with 14 bases between them.

The sample here was blood, taken before dendritic cell vaccination. The origin of this receptor is a human donor with glioblastoma. This chain uses TRBV6-5 with TRBJ2-7; a weak D match, TRBD2 (5 bases). The CDR3 DNA sequence: TGTGCCAGCAGTTACAAGTCTAGCCTAGCCTCCTACGAGCAGTACTTC. It yields the protein CASSYKSSLASYEQYF.